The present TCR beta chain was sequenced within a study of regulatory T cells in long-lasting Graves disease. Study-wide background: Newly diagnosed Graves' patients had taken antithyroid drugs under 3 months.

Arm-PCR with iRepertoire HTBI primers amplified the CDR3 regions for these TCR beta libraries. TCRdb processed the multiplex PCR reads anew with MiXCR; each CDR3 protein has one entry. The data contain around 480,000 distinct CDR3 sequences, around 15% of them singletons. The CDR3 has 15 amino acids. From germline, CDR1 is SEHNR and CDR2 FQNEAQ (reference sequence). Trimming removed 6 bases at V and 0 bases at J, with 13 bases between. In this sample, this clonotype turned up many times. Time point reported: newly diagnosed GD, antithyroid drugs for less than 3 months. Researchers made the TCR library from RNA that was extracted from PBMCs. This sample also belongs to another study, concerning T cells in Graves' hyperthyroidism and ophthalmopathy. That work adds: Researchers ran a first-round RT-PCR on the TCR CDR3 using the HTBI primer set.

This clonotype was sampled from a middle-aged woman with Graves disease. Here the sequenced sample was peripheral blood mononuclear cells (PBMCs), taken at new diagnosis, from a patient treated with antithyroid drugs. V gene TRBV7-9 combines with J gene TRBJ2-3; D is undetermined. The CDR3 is CASRTGSGSTDTQYF. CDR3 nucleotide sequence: TGTGCCAGCAGAACGGGTAGTGGGAGCACAGATACGCAGTATTTT. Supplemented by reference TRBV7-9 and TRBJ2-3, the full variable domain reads DTGVSQNPRHKITKRGQNVTFRCDPISEHNRLYWYRQTLGQGPEFLTYFQNEAQLEKSRLLSDRFSAERPKGSFSTLEIQRTEQGDSAMYLCASRTGSGSTDTQYFGPGTRLTVL.